This T cell receptor beta chain stems from a study of shared clonotypes between healthy human individuals. Germline V gives CDR1 SGHDT, CDR2 YYEEEE. CDR3 size: 13 residues. The ends lost 5 bases at V and 5 bases at J; junction bases unmatched: 5. The assay was immunoSEQ multiplex PCR, and TCRdb's table has in-frame clones only and misses some. The sample holds over a million clones, approximately 96% seen once. As to this clone: Its antigen is unidentified.

Findings of the study overall: Naive subsets typically showed greater estimated richness than memory subsets.

The material sequenced was naive CD4+ T cells sorted from blood. Subset here: CD45RA+ positively selected. This chain uses TRBV5-6 with TRBJ1-1; 8 nucleotides agree with TRBD1. This TCR derives from a man under 40 in good health. The CDR3 DNA reads as TGTGCCAGCAGTCGGACAGGGAGGACTGAAGCTTTCTTT. Translating gives CASSRTGRTEAFF.